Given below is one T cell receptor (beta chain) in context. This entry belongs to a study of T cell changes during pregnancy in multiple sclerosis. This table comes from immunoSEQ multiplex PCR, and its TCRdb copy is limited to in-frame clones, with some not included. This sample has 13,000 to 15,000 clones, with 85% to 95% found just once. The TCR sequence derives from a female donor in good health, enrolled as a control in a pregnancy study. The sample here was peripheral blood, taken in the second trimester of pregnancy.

The CDR3 reads CASSLDRVNTQYF. CDR3 DNA sequence: TGTGCCAGCAGCTTAGATCGGGTTAATACGCAGTATTTT. V is TRBV11-3 and J is TRBJ2-3; D gene uncertain. Germline V lookup: CDR1 SGHNT, CDR2 YENEEA. The CDR3 consists of 13 residues. Trimming removed 0 bases from V and 7 bases from J, with 8 bases in between.